What follows are 23 T cell receptor beta chains derived from one specimen sequenced in a study of Graves' ophthalmopathy and Graves' hyperthyroidism. TCR beta CDR3 amplification used RNA transcripts. Second-round multiplex PCR followed a first-round RT-PCR using HTBI primers. Via MiXCR, TCRdb re-called the multiplex PCR reads, giving one row per CDR3 protein. The sample includes 300,000 to 400,000 distinct CDR3 sequences, 15% to 20% of them seen just once. Sequencing was carried out using peripheral blood. Receptor source: an adult man with Graves' ophthalmopathy.

The table lists this clonotype with a count of one. The chain links TRBV6-1 to TRBJ2-7; 11 bases are a match to TRBD1. Germline CDR1 and CDR2: MNHNS and SASEGT. V shed 2 bases and J 3 bases; nucleotides not matched to a gene: 3. The CDR3 covers 15 residues. CDR3 loop: CASSERTGGIYEQYF. The CDR3, as DNA: TGTGCCAGCAGTGAAAGGACAGGGGGCATCTACGAGCAGTACTTC.

This clonotype has at least ten counts. The chain uses TRBV10-3 and TRBJ1-3; D not certain. This CDR3 has 15 amino acids. With 8 bases removed from V and 0 bases from J, the gap between germline ends came to 14 bases. CDR1 and CDR2 (germline): ENHRY, SYGVKD. CDR3 sequence: CAIRKLTISGNTIYF. In DNA, the CDR3 is TGTGCCATCCGGAAATTAACCATCTCTGGAAACACCATATATTTT.

At least ten counts were recorded for this clonotype. At one end, the junction sequence differs from germline, possibly due to a read error. This sequence joins TRBV27 and TRBJ2-7, with 9 bases matching TRBD2. The CDR3 loop spans 13 amino acids. The germline gives CDR1 MNHEY, CDR2 SMNVEV (reference sequence). The CDR3 DNA follows: TGTGCCAGCAGTCTCCTCCCGGAGGAGCGGGAGGAGTTC. This encodes CASSLLPEEREEF.

The CDR3 nucleotides read TGTGCCAGCAGTTACTTACAGGGGTATGGCTACACCTTC. It specifies CASSYLQGYGYTF. The chain uses TRBV6-5 and TRBJ1-2, with 7 bases identical to TRBD1. Germline-derived CDR1 and CDR2 are MNHEY and SVGAGI. CDR3 length equals 13 residues. J gave up 5 bases and V 1 base, and 1 base lay outside the gene matches.

This clonotype was seen ten or more times. The chain combines TRBV5-1 with TRBJ2-7, with 11 positions matching TRBD1. The CDR3 length is 15 residues. V shed 4 bases, J shed 5 bases, and the junction held 8 bases outside the gene matches. Per germline, CDR1 SGHRS and CDR2 YFSETQ. CDR3 in DNA: TGCGCCAGCAGCGCCCAGGGGACAGGGGGAAACGAGCAGTACTTC. This gives the protein CASSAQGTGGNEQYF.

There are many counts of this clonotype. The rearrangement uses TRBV12-3 or TRBV12-4 and TRBJ1-5, with 7 bases fitting TRBD1. Trimming cost V 5 bases and J 7 bases; bases outside gene matches: 8. This CDR3 has 14 residues. The CDR3 DNA follows: TGTGCCAGCAGTCAAGACAGGGTGGGGCAGCCCCAGCATTTT. Protein product: CASSQDRVGQPQHF.

In this sample, this clonotype turned up many times. The chain uses TRBV6-1 and TRBJ2-7; 7 nucleotides align to TRBD2. CDR1 is MNHNS and CDR2 is SASEGT in the germline V gene. Germline trimming cut 2 bases from V and 4 bases from J; bases unmatched to any gene: 5. CDR3 length equals 14 residues. CDR3 coding DNA: TGTGCCAGCAGTGAACTTGGGGGGGTATACGAGCAGTACTTC. It specifies CASSELGGVYEQYF.

This clonotype came up once. V usage is TRBV6-5 and J usage is TRBJ2-2, with D uncertain. V was shortened by 0 bases and J by 0 bases, with 11 bases between the two germline ends. Germline-derived CDR1 and CDR2 are MNHEY and SVGAGI. This CDR3 has 17 amino acids. CDR3 amino acids: CASSYSWARSNTGELFF. The CDR3 region has the DNA TGTGCCAGCAGTTACTCCTGGGCTAGATCGAACACCGGGGAGCTGTTTTTT.

This clonotype was seen repeatedly, ten times or more. The chain carries TRBV6-1 and TRBJ2-7; 7 bases are a match to TRBD2. V lost 4 bases and J lost 1; bases outside the gene matches: 4. The CDR3 covers 14 residues. CDR1 and CDR2 from the germline V gene are MNHNS and SASEGT. The CDR3 spells CASSGTSASYEQYF. In nucleotides, the CDR3 is TGTGCCAGCAGTGGAACTAGCGCGTCCTACGAGCAGTACTTC.

This clonotype was found a few times. V usage is TRBV6-1 and J usage is TRBJ2-7; tentatively, D is TRBD1 (6 bases). Trimming removed 1 base at V and 1 base at J, with 14 bases between. There are 16 residues in the CDR3. Germline CDR1 is MNHNS and CDR2 is SASEGT. The CDR3: CASSEETGMGSYEQYF. In nucleotides, the CDR3 is TGTGCCAGCAGTGAAGAGACAGGAATGGGGTCCTACGAGCAGTACTTC.

This chain joins TRBV30 and TRBJ2-2, with D possibly matching TRBD2 (6 bases). The CDR3 is made up of 15 amino acids. V shed 3 bases and J shed 0 bases, with 11 bases lying between them. The germline gives CDR1 GTSNPN, CDR2 SVGIG (reference sequence). The CDR3 bases are TGTGCCTGGAGGAGGATAGCGGCGAACACCGGGGAGCTGTTTTTT. Encoded protein: CAWRRIAANTGELFF.

The rearrangement uses TRBV7-2 and TRBJ1-2; no reliable D call. Per germline, CDR1 SGHTA and CDR2 FQGNSA. The CDR3 loop spans 13 amino acids. The V end was cut by 1 base, the J end by 5 bases, with 8 bases between. The CDR3 loop reads CASSLGAEYGYTF. The CDR3 DNA follows: TGTGCCAGCAGCTTAGGAGCGGAGTATGGCTACACCTTC.

This clonotype was counted at least ten times. The rearrangement joins TRBV2 to TRBJ2-7; maybe TRBD1 (6 bases). The ends were cut back, 4 bases at V and 2 bases at J, with 9 bases in the middle. CDR1 and CDR2 (germline): SNHLY, FYNNEI. The CDR3 is 13 residues long. In nucleotides, the CDR3 is TGTGCCAGCAGTGCGGGACAAGCCTACGAGCAGTACTTC. It codes for CASSAGQAYEQYF.

This clonotype was detected ten times or more. This chain joins TRBV20-1 and TRBJ1-1, with D possibly matching TRBD1 (6 bases). The CDR3 sequence is 12 residues long. Germline V gives CDR1 DFQATT, CDR2 SNEGSKA (reference sequence). V gave up 6 bases and J gave up 5 bases, with 13 bases separating them. The CDR3 reads CSATTGTTEAFF. In DNA form, the CDR3 reads TGCAGTGCAACAACAGGGACTACTGAAGCTTTCTTT.

This clonotype was detected many times. V gene TRBV6-2 or TRBV6-3 combines with J gene TRBJ1-5, with D hard to call. Germline CDR1 is MNHEY and CDR2 is SVGEGT. This CDR3 comprises 14 residues. The germline V and J ends were trimmed by 1 base and 4 bases, with 8 bases remaining between them. CDR3 nucleotide sequence: TGTGCCAGCAGTTACTTGACGGAGAATCAGCCCCAGCATTTT. Encoded protein: CASSYLTENQPQHF.

The chain is built from TRBV25-1 and TRBJ2-7; TRBD1 matches at 8 bases. The germline V gene encodes CDR1 MGHDK and CDR2 SYGVNS. The CDR3 covers 17 residues. J lost 5 bases, V lost 5 bases, and 17 bases had no gene match. In DNA, the CDR3 is TGTGCCAGCAGTAAACCGGGACAGGACGCCCCCCCCCACGAGCAGTACTTC. Its translation is CASSKPGQDAPPHEQYF.

This clonotype was detected only a few times. V and J are TRBV27 and TRBJ2-7, with D perhaps TRBD1 (7 bases). There are 14 residues in the CDR3. The V end lost 6 bases, the J end lost 3 bases, and 15 bases lay between the germline ends. Per germline, CDR1 MNHEY and CDR2 SMNVEV (reference sequence). CDR3 protein: CASRRRQGLYEQYF. DNA for the CDR3: TGTGCCAGCAGACGACGACAGGGACTCTACGAGCAGTACTTC.

Ten or more counts support this clonotype. Here the CDR3 reads CASSPLEGATNSPLHF. The CDR3 DNA reads as TGTGCCAGCAGCCCCCTTGAGGGAGCAACAAATTCACCCCTCCACTTT. The chain carries TRBV7-2 and TRBJ1-6, with D unresolved. V lost 5 bases to trimming and J lost 7 bases, with 18 bases between them. Germline V gene lookup returns CDR1 SGHTA and CDR2 FQGNSA. The length of the CDR3 is 16 residues. Drawing the rest from reference TRBV7-2 and TRBJ1-6, the complete variable domain is GAGVSQSPSNKVTEKGKDVELRCDPISGHTALYWYRQSLGQGLEFLIYFQGNSAPDKSGLPSDRFSAERTGGSVSTLTIQRTQQEDSAVYLCASSPLEGATNSPLHFGNGTRLTVT.

This clonotype was counted at least ten times. The genes are TRBV3-1 and TRBJ2-5; tentative D call: TRBD1 (6 bases). Germline V lookup: CDR1 LGHDT, CDR2 YNNKEL (reference sequence). CDR3 size: 14 residues. V dropped 6 bases and J dropped 5 bases, with 16 bases sitting between them. This CDR3 reads CASRPNGGKETQYF. DNA for the CDR3: TGTGCCAGCAGGCCGAATGGGGGCAAGGAGACCCAGTACTTC.

V gene TRBV12-3 or TRBV12-4 combines with J gene TRBJ1-2, with 11 bases that match TRBD1. The CDR3 extends over 15 amino acids. J was trimmed by 5 bases and V by 6 bases; bases with no gene match: 8. CDR3 in DNA: TGTGCCAGCAGACCCGGGACAGGGGGGTTGTATGGCTACACCTTC. Translating it yields CASRPGTGGLYGYTF.

At least ten counts were recorded for this clonotype. V and J are TRBV4-1 and TRBJ2-5; 10 positions match TRBD2. CDR3 length: 16 residues. V trimming: 1 base; J trimming: 4 bases; junction bases outside the gene matches: 6. The V gene's germline CDR1 is MGHRA and CDR2 YSYEKL. CDR3 sequence (DNA): TGCGCCAGCAGCCAAGTGCCTAGCGGGAGTCGAGAGACCCAGTACTTC. Protein sequence: CASSQVPSGSRETQYF.

This clonotype came up many times. V usage is TRBV27 and J usage is TRBJ2-5; D is unclear. V was clipped by 7 bases and J by 5 bases, with 8 bases between them. Germline assignment: CDR1 MNHEY and CDR2 SMNVEV (reference sequence). The CDR3 has 11 amino acids. As DNA, the CDR3 is TGTGCCAGCATTGGTGGGGAGACCCAGTACTTC. This translates into CASIGGETQYF.

This clonotype was counted at least ten times. The gene calls are TRBV4-1 and TRBJ2-5, with 14 bases aligning to TRBD2. There are 15 residues in the CDR3. Germline V gene sequence: CDR1 MGHRA, CDR2 YSYEKL. Trimming cost V 5 bases and J 7 bases; bases outside gene matches: 6. The CDR3 here is CASSETSGGARTQYF. The CDR3 DNA is TGCGCCAGCAGCGAGACTAGCGGGGGGGCCAGGACCCAGTACTTC.